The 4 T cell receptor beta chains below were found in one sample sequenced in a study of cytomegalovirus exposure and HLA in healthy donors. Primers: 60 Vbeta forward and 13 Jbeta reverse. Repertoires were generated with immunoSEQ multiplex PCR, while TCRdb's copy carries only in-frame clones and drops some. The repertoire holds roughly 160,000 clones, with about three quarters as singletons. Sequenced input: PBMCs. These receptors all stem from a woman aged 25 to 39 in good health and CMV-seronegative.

DNA for the CDR3: TGTGCCAGCTCACCAGGGGCAGGGGGGAACACTGAAGCTTTCTTT. Its translation: CASSPGAGGNTEAFF. The chain employs TRBV18 and TRBJ1-1; TRBD1 aligns across 7 bases. There are 15 residues in the CDR3. Germline lookup yields CDR1 KGHSH and CDR2 LQKENI. J was trimmed by 1 base and V by 2 bases; bases with no gene match: 4.

CDR3 residues: CASSPTPGVGTEAFF. DNA for the CDR3: TGCGCCAGCAGCCCAACACCAGGGGTTGGCACTGAAGCTTTCTTT. The rearrangement joins TRBV5-1 to TRBJ1-1, with D possibly TRBD1 on 6 matching bases. CDR1 and CDR2 (germline): SGHRS, YFSETQ. The length of the CDR3 is 15 residues. V was pared by 4 bases and J by 4 bases, with 17 bases between.

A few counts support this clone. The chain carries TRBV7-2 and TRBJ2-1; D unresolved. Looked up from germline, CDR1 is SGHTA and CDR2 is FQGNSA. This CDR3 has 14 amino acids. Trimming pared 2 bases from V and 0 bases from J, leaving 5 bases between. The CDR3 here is CASSLLSSYNEQFF. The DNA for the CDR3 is TGTGCCAGCAGCTTACTTAGCTCCTACAATGAGCAGTTCTTC.

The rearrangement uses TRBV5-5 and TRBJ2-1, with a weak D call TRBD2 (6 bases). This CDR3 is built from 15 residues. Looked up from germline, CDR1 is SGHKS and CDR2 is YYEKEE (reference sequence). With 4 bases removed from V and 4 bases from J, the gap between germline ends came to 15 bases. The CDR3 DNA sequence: TGTGCCAGCAGCCAATCGGGAGATGGTTACAATGAGCAGTTCTTC. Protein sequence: CASSQSGDGYNEQFF. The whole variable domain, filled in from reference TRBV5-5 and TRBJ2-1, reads DAGVTQSPTHLIKTRGQQVTLRCSPISGHKSVSWYQQVLGQGPQFIFQYYEKEERGRGNFPDRFSARQFPNYSSELNVNALLLGDSALYLCASSQSGDGYNEQFFGPGTRLTVL.